The 6 T cell receptor beta chains listed next were all sequenced from one sample in a study of CD8 T cells in Susac syndrome. With random hexamers, reverse transcription was performed on about 0.5 to 1 ug of RNA. TCRdb reanalysed the immunoSEQ multiplex PCR reads using MiXCR and keeps one entry per CDR3 protein. This sample has approximately 46,000 distinct CDR3 sequences, with around 92% found just once. Material: CD8+ T cells from PBMCs. These receptors all come from a human donor in good health.

The gene calls are TRBV13 and TRBJ2-1; 12 bases line up with TRBD2. CDR1 PRHDT and CDR2 FYEKMQ come from the germline V gene (reference sequence). This CDR3 has 16 residues. The V gene end was trimmed by 5 bases and the J gene end by 8 bases; junction bases not matched to a gene: 10. CDR3 region: CASSQQTSGRGDEQFF. CDR3 DNA: TGTGCCAGCAGCCAGCAGACTAGCGGGAGAGGGGATGAGCAGTTCTTC.

This clonotype was detected only once. V gene TRBV4-1 combines with J gene TRBJ2-2, with D hard to call. The germline V gene has CDR1 MGHRA and CDR2 YSYEKL. CDR3 length: 13 residues. The V end was cut by 8 bases, the J end by 4 bases, with 11 bases between. The CDR3: CASSTQSTGELFF. Here the CDR3 DNA reads TGCGCCAGCTCGACCCAGAGCACCGGGGAGCTGTTTTTT.

V usage is TRBV29-1 and J usage is TRBJ2-7; the D gene is possibly TRBD1 (6 bases). The CDR3 spans 14 residues. The germline CDR1 and CDR2 sequences are SQVTM and ANQGSEA. The V and J ends lost 4 bases and 4 bases respectively, with 17 bases between them. Here the CDR3 DNA reads TGCAGCGTTGGAGGGACACAGGACGGATACGAGCAGTACTTC. Translation gives CSVGGTQDGYEQYF.

The chain links TRBV6-2 or TRBV6-3 to TRBJ1-1; no clear D gene. CDR3 length: 18 amino acids. The V gene lost 0 bases and the J gene lost 0 bases, with 17 bases spanning the gap. Germline V gene sequence: CDR1 MNHEY, CDR2 SVGEGT. The CDR3 sequence is CASSYSTTDTRLNTEAFF. CDR3 bases: TGTGCCAGCAGTTACTCCACTACCGATACACGGTTGAACACTGAAGCTTTCTTT.

V and J are TRBV29-1 and TRBJ2-7; D not resolved. CDR1 is SQVTM, CDR2 ANQGSEA, per germline. The CDR3 has 14 amino acids. Trimming removed 3 bases at V and 2 bases at J, with 14 bases between. CDR3 sequence: CSVEMPLRPYEQYF. The CDR3 bases are TGCAGCGTTGAGATGCCACTGAGGCCCTACGAGCAGTACTTC.

The rearrangement joins TRBV2 to TRBJ2-2; the D gene is possibly TRBD1 (6 bases). Per germline, CDR1 SNHLY and CDR2 FYNNEI. The CDR3 covers 12 residues. CDR3 DNA: TGTGCTCGCCAGGGGCTCACCGGGGAGCTGTTTTTT. This gives the protein CARQGLTGELFF.